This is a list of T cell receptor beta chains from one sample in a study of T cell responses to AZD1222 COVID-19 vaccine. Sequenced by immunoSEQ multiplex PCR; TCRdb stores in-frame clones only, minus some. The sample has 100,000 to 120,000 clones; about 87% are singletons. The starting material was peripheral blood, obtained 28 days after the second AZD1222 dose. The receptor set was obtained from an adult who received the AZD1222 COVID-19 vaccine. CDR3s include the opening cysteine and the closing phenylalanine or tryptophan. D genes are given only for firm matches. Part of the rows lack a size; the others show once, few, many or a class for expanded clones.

CASSQRRDGSYEQYF	TGTGCCAGTAGTCAACGGCGGGATGGATCCTACGAGCAGTACTTC	15	NA	TRBV19	TRBJ2-7	NA
CASSQERGRHPNYGYTF	TGTGCCAGCAGCCAAGAACGTGGTCGACACCCGAACTATGGCTACACCTTC	17	once	TRBV3-1/TRBV3-2	TRBJ1-2	NA
CASSRNTGHMNTEAFF	TGCGCCAGCAGCCGTAATACAGGGCATATGAACACTGAAGCTTTCTTT	16	NA	TRBV5-1	TRBJ1-1	NA
CASSRDRARIYEQYF	TGTGCCAGCAGCCGAGACAGGGCAAGGATCTACGAGCAGTACTTC	15	NA	TRBV27	TRBJ2-7	TRBD1
CASSFGVGEQFF	TGTGCCAGCAGTTTTGGGGTGGGGGAGCAGTTCTTC	12	NA	TRBV28	TRBJ2-1	NA
CASSPAGGNTEAFF	TGTGCCAGCAGCCCCGCAGGTGGGAACACTGAAGCTTTCTTT	14	NA	TRBV9	TRBJ1-1	NA
CASRAGISNTEAFF	TGTGCCAGTAGGGCCGGGATATCGAACACTGAAGCTTTCTTT	14	NA	TRBV19	TRBJ1-1	NA
CASSPGDPTDTQYF	TGCGCCAGCAGCCCGGGGGATCCCACAGATACGCAGTATTTT	14	few	TRBV5-1	TRBJ2-3	NA
CATSRDRNPRVPNTQYF	TGTGCCACCAGCAGAGATCGTAACCCCCGGGTTCCAAATACGCAGTATTTT	17	NA	TRBV15	TRBJ2-3	NA
CASSEAHGGSPLHF	TGTGCCAGCAGTGAAGCCCACGGTGGTTCACCCCTCCACTTT	14	NA	TRBV25-1	TRBJ1-6	NA
CAIRPGLAGDNHSSYEQYF	TGTGCCATCAGGCCGGGACTAGCGGGAGATAATCACAGCTCCTACGAGCAGTACTTC	19	NA	TRBV10-3	TRBJ2-7	TRBD2
CASGTGSYGYTF	TGTGCCAGCGGAACAGGGAGCTATGGCTACACCTTC	12	NA	TRBV28	TRBJ1-2	NA
CASSYSGPNEKLFF	TGTGCCAGCAGTTACTCAGGGCCTAATGAAAAACTGTTTTTT	14	NA	TRBV6-5	TRBJ1-4	NA
CASSPPGTANYGYTF	TGTGCCAGCTCACCACCCGGGACCGCTAACTATGGCTACACCTTC	15	NA	TRBV18	TRBJ1-2	NA
CASNSYGTGVMEQYF	TGTGCCAGCAACTCCTACGGGACAGGGGTAATGGAGCAGTACTTC	15	NA	TRBV7-2	TRBJ2-7	TRBD1
CASSVDGKETQYF	TGTGCCAGCAGTGTAGACGGGAAAGAGACCCAGTACTTC	13	NA	TRBV2	TRBJ2-5	NA
CASSLNPGTGSTEAFF	TGTGCCAGCAGCTTAAACCCCGGGACCGGGAGCACTGAAGCTTTCTTT	16	NA	TRBV11-2	TRBJ1-1	NA
CASSSGTAHTEAFF	TGTGCCAGCAGTTCCGGGACAGCCCACACTGAAGCTTTCTTT	14	NA	TRBV5-5	TRBJ1-1	TRBD1
CASSTDRDSPLHF	TGTGCCAGTAGTACCGACAGGGATTCACCCCTCCACTTT	13	NA	TRBV19	TRBJ1-6	TRBD1
CASSSGQGIHSGANVLTF	TGTGCCAGCAGCTCAGGACAGGGAATCCACTCTGGGGCCAACGTCCTGACTTTC	18	NA	TRBV11-3	TRBJ2-6	TRBD1
CSVSGGEEAFF	TGCAGCGTCTCGGGGGGCGAGGAAGCTTTCTTT	11	few	TRBV29-1	TRBJ1-1	NA
CASSLGGGQKYF	TGTGCCAGCAGCTTAGGAGGGGGTCAGAAGTACTTC	12	once	TRBV7-9	TRBJ2-7	NA
CASSYSTELAGAYNEQFF	TGTGCCAGCAGTTACTCGACGGAGCTAGCGGGGGCCTACAATGAGCAGTTCTTC	18	NA	TRBV6-2/TRBV6-3	TRBJ2-1	TRBD2
CASSIDGRGHQPQHF	TGTGCCAGTAGTATAGATGGCAGGGGGCATCAGCCCCAGCATTTT	15	NA	TRBV19	TRBJ1-5	TRBD1
CATRGGGDNEQFF	TGTGCCACCAGGGGCGGGGGGGACAATGAGCAGTTCTTC	13	NA	TRBV24-1	TRBJ2-1	TRBD2
CASSHRDRGTGLNTEAFF	TGTGCCAGCAGCCACCGGGACAGGGGAACGGGGCTGAACACTGAAGCTTTCTTT	18	NA	TRBV3-1/TRBV3-2	TRBJ1-1	TRBD1
CASSRQGQNYEQYF	TGTGCCAGCAGTAGACAGGGGCAGAACTACGAGCAGTACTTC	14	NA	TRBV6-5	TRBJ2-7	TRBD1
CASSKGQIYGYTF	TGTGCCAGCAGCAAGGGACAGATCTATGGCTACACCTTC	13	many	TRBV6-2/TRBV6-3	TRBJ1-2	TRBD1
CASSLNQHYGYTF	TGTGCCAGCAGTTTAAACCAGCACTATGGCTACACCTTC	13	NA	TRBV12-3/TRBV12-4	TRBJ1-2	NA
CASSHGYEQYF	TGTGCCAGCAGCCATGGCTACGAGCAGTACTTC	11	NA	TRBV3-1/TRBV3-2	TRBJ2-7	NA
CASSSRAGLGTGTDEQFF	TGCGCCAGCAGCTCCCGTGCGGGTCTAGGGACAGGGACCGATGAGCAGTTCTTC	18	once	TRBV5-1	TRBJ2-1	TRBD1
CASSIAGFGGYTF	TGTGCCAGTAGTATAGCGGGGTTCGGTGGCTACACCTTC	13	NA	TRBV19	TRBJ1-2	NA
CASSFDGESSYNEQFF	TGTGCCAGCAGCTTTGACGGGGAGAGCTCCTACAATGAGCAGTTCTTC	16	NA	TRBV7-2	TRBJ2-1	NA
CASSYRETGMSPLHF	TGTGCCAGCAGTTACCGCGAGACAGGGATGTCACCCCTCCACTTT	15	NA	TRBV6-6	TRBJ1-6	TRBD1
CASMGTGNTEAFF	TGCGCCAGCATGGGGACAGGGAACACTGAAGCTTTCTTT	13	NA	TRBV10-1	TRBJ1-1	TRBD1
CASSPGRATNEKLFF	TGTGCCAGCAGCCCCGGACGGGCAACTAATGAAAAACTGTTTTTT	15	NA	TRBV7-9	TRBJ1-4	NA
CASSSGQETQYF	TGTGCCAGCAGTTCCGGGCAAGAGACCCAGTACTTC	12	NA	TRBV28	TRBJ2-5	NA